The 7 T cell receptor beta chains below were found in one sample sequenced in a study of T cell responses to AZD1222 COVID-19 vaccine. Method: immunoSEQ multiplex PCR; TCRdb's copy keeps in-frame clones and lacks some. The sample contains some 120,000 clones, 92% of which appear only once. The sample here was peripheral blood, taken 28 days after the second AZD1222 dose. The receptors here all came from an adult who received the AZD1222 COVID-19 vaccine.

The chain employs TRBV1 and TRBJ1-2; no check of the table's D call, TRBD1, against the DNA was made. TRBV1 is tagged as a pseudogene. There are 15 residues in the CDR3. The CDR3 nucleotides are TGCACCAGCAGCCAAGATTCGACAGTTGTCTATGGCTACACCTTC. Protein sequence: CTSSQDSTVVYGYTF.

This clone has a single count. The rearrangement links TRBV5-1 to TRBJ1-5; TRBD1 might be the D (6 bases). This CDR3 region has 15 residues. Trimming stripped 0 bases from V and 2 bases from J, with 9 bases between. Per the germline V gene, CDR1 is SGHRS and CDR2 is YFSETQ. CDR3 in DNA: TGCGCCAGCAGCTTGGGGACAGCGGGCAATCAGCCCCAGCATTTT. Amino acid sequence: CASSLGTAGNQPQHF.

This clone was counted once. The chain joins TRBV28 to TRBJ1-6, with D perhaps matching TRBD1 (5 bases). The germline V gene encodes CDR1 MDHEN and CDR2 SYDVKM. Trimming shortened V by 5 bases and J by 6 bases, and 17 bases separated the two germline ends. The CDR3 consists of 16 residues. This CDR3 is CASSPPGGLINSPLHF. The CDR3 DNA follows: TGTGCCAGCAGTCCCCCGGGGGGACTAATTAATTCACCCCTCCACTTT.

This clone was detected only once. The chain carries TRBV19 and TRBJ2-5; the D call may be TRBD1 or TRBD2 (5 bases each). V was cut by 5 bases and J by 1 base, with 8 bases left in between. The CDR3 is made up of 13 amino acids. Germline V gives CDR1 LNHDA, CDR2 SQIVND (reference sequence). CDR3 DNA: TGTGCCAGTAGTGGGACCGGCCAAGAGACCCAGTACTTC. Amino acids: CASSGTGQETQYF.

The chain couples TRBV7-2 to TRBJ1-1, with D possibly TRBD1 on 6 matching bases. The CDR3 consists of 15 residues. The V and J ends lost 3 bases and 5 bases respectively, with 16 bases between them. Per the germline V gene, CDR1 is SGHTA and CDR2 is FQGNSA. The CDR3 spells CASSFSLQGVTEAFF. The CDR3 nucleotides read TGTGCCAGCAGCTTCAGCCTACAGGGAGTGACTGAAGCTTTCTTT.

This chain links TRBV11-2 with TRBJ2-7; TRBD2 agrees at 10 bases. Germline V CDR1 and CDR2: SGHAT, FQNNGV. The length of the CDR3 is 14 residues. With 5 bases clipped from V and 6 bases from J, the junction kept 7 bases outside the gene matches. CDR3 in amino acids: CASSATSGMSEQYF. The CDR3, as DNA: TGTGCCAGCAGCGCAACTAGCGGGATGAGCGAGCAGTACTTC.

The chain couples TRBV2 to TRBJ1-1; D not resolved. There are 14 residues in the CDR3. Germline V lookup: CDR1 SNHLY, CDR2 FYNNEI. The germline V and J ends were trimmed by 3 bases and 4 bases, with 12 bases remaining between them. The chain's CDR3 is CASSDRGRTTEAFF. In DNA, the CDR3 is TGTGCCAGCAGTGATAGAGGGAGAACCACTGAAGCTTTCTTT.